These T cell receptor beta chains were read from a single sample in a study of blood T cell repertoires in COVID-19. The protocol was immunoSEQ multiplex PCR, while the TCRdb copy is restricted to in-frame clones and leaves out a portion. The sample shows hundreds of thousands of clones, approximately 87% of them seen only once. Specimen: PBMCs or T cells enriched from blood (not recorded which). These receptors were collected from a man aged 35 to 55 in a cohort exposed to, infected with or recovered from COVID-19 (not recorded which). CDR3s include the opening cysteine and the closing phenylalanine or tryptophan. D genes are given only for firm matches. Clone size appears in some rows only: once, few, many, or a class for an expanded clone.

>TRBV27|TRBJ2-7|.|TRBD2
CASSFGLAGDEQYF
TGTGCCAGCAGTTTTGGACTAGCGGGAGACGAGCAGTACTTC
>TRBV3-1/TRBV3-2|TRBJ1-6|.|TRBD1
CASSQQTGGVSPLHF
TGTGCCAGCAGCCAACAGACAGGGGGTGTTTCACCCCTCCACTTT
>TRBV30|TRBJ1-4|.|.
CAWTGPTNEKLFF
TGTGCCTGGACAGGGCCGACTAATGAAAAACTGTTTTTT
>TRBV5-4|TRBJ2-1|.|.
CASSLDRNEQFF
TGTGCCAGCAGCTTGGACAGGAATGAGCAGTTCTTC
>TRBV27|TRBJ1-3|once|.
CASSINRFLGNTIYF
TGTGCCAGCAGTATAAACAGGTTCCTTGGAAACACCATATATTTT
>TRBV5-4|TRBJ2-7|once|TRBD2
CASSPRTSGNSYEQYF
TGTGCCAGCAGCCCGAGAACTAGCGGGAACTCCTACGAGCAGTACTTC
>TRBV3-1/TRBV3-2|TRBJ1-5|.|TRBD1
CASSTGGQQPQHF
TGTGCCAGCAGCACAGGGGGACAACAGCCCCAGCATTTT
>TRBV5-4|TRBJ1-2|.|.
CASSLAVSGSYGYTF
TGTGCCAGCAGCTTGGCCGTATCAGGGTCCTATGGCTACACCTTC
>TRBV5-1|TRBJ1-4|.|TRBD1
CASMTGTGSEKLFF
TGCGCCAGCATGACCGGGACAGGGAGCGAAAAACTGTTTTTT
>TRBV20-1|TRBJ2-5|.|TRBD2
CSASSWGRGGETQYF
TGCAGTGCTAGTTCATGGGGGAGGGGCGGAGAGACCCAGTACTTC
>TRBV14|TRBJ2-1|.|TRBD2
CASSYAVGGSSYNEQFF
TGTGCCAGCAGCTATGCAGTGGGAGGGAGCTCCTACAATGAGCAGTTCTTC
>TRBV27|TRBJ1-3|.|TRBD1
CASRSTGGSGNTIYF
TGTGCCAGCAGATCAACAGGGGGCTCTGGAAACACCATATATTTT
>TRBV3-1/TRBV3-2|TRBJ2-7|.|.
CASSQAAAVSSYEQYF
TGTGCCAGCAGCCAAGCAGCGGCGGTCAGCTCCTACGAGCAGTACTTC
>TRBV28|TRBJ1-2|.|TRBD1
CASRWTGRSYGYTF
TGTGCCAGCAGATGGACAGGGCGGTCGTATGGCTACACCTTC